This T cell receptor beta chain was identified in a study of T cell changes during pregnancy in multiple sclerosis. The repertoire was sequenced with immunoSEQ multiplex PCR; TCRdb's copy has only in-frame clones and lacks some. The data contain tens of thousands of clones, less than 95% of them singletons. Trimming removed 6 bases at V and 0 bases at J, with 12 bases between. Germline CDR1 is MNHEY and CDR2 is SMNVEV (reference sequence). CDR3 length: 15 amino acids. The sample in question was CD8+ T cells from peripheral blood mononuclear cells, obtained after pregnancy. The chain has TRBV27 and TRBJ2-1; the D is unclear. The TCR comes from a female donor with multiple sclerosis, enrolled in a pregnancy study. DNA of the CDR3: TGTGCCAGCAGCCGAGGTCCAAGCTCCTACAATGAGCAGTTCTTC. Protein: CASSRGPSSYNEQFF.